One and the same sample provided the 3 T cell receptor beta chains below, sequenced in a study of CD8 T cells in ankylosing spondylitis. Study-wide findings and caveats: Under 10 highly homologous variants formed a TCR beta motif that appeared characteristic of ankylosing spondylitis blood.

TCRdb used MiXCR to reprocess the 5' RACE reads, holding one entry per CDR3 protein. Here the sample spans about 500,000 distinct CDR3 sequences, about 5.7% being singletons. Their cognate antigens are unknown. What was sequenced was blood, either unsorted or a sorted T cell fraction (not recorded which). Source of these receptors: a male donor with ankylosing spondylitis.

This clonotype was counted many times. J is TRBJ1-4 and V is TRBV12-3 or TRBV12-4; D remains ambiguous. The V and J ends lost 3 bases and 11 bases respectively, with 13 bases between them. The CDR3 loop spans 13 amino acids. The DNA for the CDR3 is TGTGCCAGCAGTTTCCCGCCGCCATCGAAACTGTTTTTT. This sequence encodes CASSFPPPSKLFF.

This chain uses TRBV7-2 with TRBJ2-7; 13 bases are a match to TRBD2. The trim removed 2 bases at V and 1 base at J, leaving 5 bases unmatched. Germline lookup yields CDR1 SGHTA and CDR2 FQGNSA. The CDR3 runs 17 residues. In DNA form, the CDR3 reads TGTGCCAGCAGCTTAAGGTTGGGACTAGCGGGGTCCTACGAGCAGTACTTC. Translation gives CASSLRLGLAGSYEQYF. The full variable domain, completed using reference TRBV7-2 and TRBJ2-7, is GAGVSQSPSNKVTEKGKDVELRCDPISGHTALYWYRQSLGQGLEFLIYFQGNSAPDKSGLPSDRFSAERTGGSVSTLTIQRTQQEDSAVYLCASSLRLGLAGSYEQYFGPGTRLTVT.

This clonotype has at least ten counts. The DNA of the CDR3 is TGTGCCAGCAGGGAGGCGGGACAGAATAATGAAAAACTGTTTTTT. Its protein is CASREAGQNNEKLFF. V usage is TRBV28 and J usage is TRBJ1-4; 7 nucleotides match TRBD1. The V and J ends lost 6 bases and 4 bases, in that order; junction bases with no gene match: 8. The CDR3 runs to 15 residues. Germline V gene data show CDR1 as MDHEN and CDR2 as SYDVKM.